This entry describes one TCR beta chain. This specimen belongs to a study of shared clonotypes between healthy human individuals. The table came from immunoSEQ multiplex PCR; TCRdb's copy has only in-frame clones and leaves some out. The sample has 1.4 million or so clones, around 98.5% seen once; the top ten hold around 0.38%. This receptor was obtained from a man between 25 and 39 years old in good health. Material for sequencing was naive CD4+ T cells sorted from blood. Described subset: CD45RA+ positively selected.

The CDR3 here is CASSYSRRTGELFF. The CDR3 DNA sequence: TGTGCCAGCAGTTACTCGAGACGCACCGGGGAGCTGTTTTTT. J is TRBJ2-2 and V is TRBV6-5, with no clear D. CDR1 and CDR2 (germline): MNHEY, SVGAGI. The V end was cut by 0 bases, the J end by 4 bases, with 6 bases between. The CDR3 sequence is 14 residues long.